This T cell receptor (beta chain) was observed in a study of beta chain features in type 1 diabetes. Of note for this clone: Its antigen is not identified.

Findings and limits, study-wide: Among patients with Type 1 diabetes, TCRB CDR3s were moderately but significantly shorter in every one of the four CD4+ subsets.

In total, each donor contributed a single heparinised blood draw that averaged around 100 mL. This CDR3 spans 14 amino acids. Trimming shortened V by 4 bases and J by 7 bases, and 14 bases separated the two germline ends. The germline gives CDR1 LGHNA, CDR2 YNFKEQ. Investigators reverse transcribed all isolated RNA, so they sequenced expressed TCRB transcripts. TCRdb keeps only in-frame clones here, not all; method: immunoSEQ multiplex PCR. The sample carries some 150,000 clones, 48% recorded once. The sample taken for sequencing was Tregs from blood. This sequence joins TRBV4-2 and TRBJ1-5; the D is unclear. The clonotype comes from a man aged 18 to 35 in good health. The CDR3 protein is CASSLSTVRQPQHF. DNA of the CDR3: TGTGCCAGCAGCCTTTCAACAGTACGCCAGCCCCAGCATTTT.